This record concerns one T cell receptor beta chain sequence. The antigen remains undetermined. The record originates from a study of T-cell memory formation after mild COVID-19. Study outcomes and limitations: Shrinking CD4+ clones resided mostly in CM and EM, and CD8+ ones in EMRA. CD4/CD8 balance characterized clones contracting day 15 to 85, and CD4+ skew characterized later expanders.

Constant-segment primers and 5'RACE yielded cDNA libraries for TCR alpha and TCR beta, each carrying sample barcodes and UMIs. In TCRdb, the 5' RACE reads were re-called with MiXCR into one record per CDR3 protein. The sample has just under 550,000 distinct CDR3 sequences; roughly 20% are singletons. Germline V gives CDR1 SEHNR, CDR2 FQNEAQ (reference sequence). The CDR3 is 15 amino acids. V gave up 4 bases and J gave up 11 bases, with 23 bases separating them. The V call is TRBV7-9, the J call TRBJ1-1; the D gene is possibly TRBD1 (6 bases). This TCR was recovered from an adult woman who had mild COVID-19 (a few samples of this study predate the infection). Cell type and time point are not known. Sequencing used PBMCs or a T cell subset sorted from them (not recorded which). CDR3 bases: TGTGCCAGCAGCTCCCTCGGGGCACAGGGTGATAGCGCTTTCTTT. Translated: CASSSLGAQGDSAFF.